A single sample gave rise to the 22 T cell receptor beta chains below, sequenced in a study of shared clonotypes between healthy human individuals. Assay used: immunoSEQ multiplex PCR; TCRdb lists only in-frame clones, some missing. The sample holds 2 million to 3 million clones, approximately 94% seen once. The sample taken for sequencing was naive CD4+ T cells sorted from blood. Subset reported: CD45RA+ positively selected. The receptor set was obtained from a man aged 18-30 years in good health.

The CDR3 here is CSDGVRDRGSQETQYF. The CDR3, as DNA: TGCAGCGATGGTGTCCGGGACAGGGGTTCTCAAGAGACCCAGTACTTC. This chain joins TRBV29-1 and TRBJ2-5; 10 positions match TRBD1. V gave up 7 bases and J gave up 2 bases; unmatched junction bases: 13. Germline lookup yields CDR1 SQVTM and CDR2 ANQGSEA. The CDR3 totals 16 residues.

The V and J genes are TRBV7-2 and TRBJ1-2; 8 nucleotides align to TRBD1. CDR3 size: 20 residues. The V gene end was trimmed by 0 bases and the J gene end by 4 bases; junction bases not matched to a gene: 19. Per germline, CDR1 SGHTA and CDR2 FQGNSA. Written as DNA, the CDR3 is TGTGCCAGCAGCTTAGCGGGTTTAGGACAGGGCCCTACGGGGGGCTATGGCTACACCTTC. Translating it yields CASSLAGLGQGPTGGYGYTF.

The chain employs TRBV10-3 and TRBJ2-5, with TRBD1 identical over 11 bases. The CDR3 has 15 amino acids. Germline V gene sequence: CDR1 ENHRY, CDR2 SYGVKD. J lost 4 bases, V lost 4 bases, and 5 bases had no gene match. CDR3 region: CAISGGQGVSETQYF. The CDR3 DNA sequence: TGTGCCATCAGTGGGGGACAGGGGGTATCAGAGACCCAGTACTTC.

This clone was counted a single time. The chain uses TRBV18 and TRBJ2-7, with a tentative D call TRBD1 (5 bases). The CDR3 is 12 amino acids. V lost 2 bases and J 6 bases, leaving 8 bases between the germline ends. CDR1 KGHSH and CDR2 LQKENI come from the germline V gene. In DNA, the CDR3 is TGTGCCAGCTCACCAGATACAGGCGAGCAGTACTTC. Translation: CASSPDTGEQYF.

The chain couples TRBV30 to TRBJ1-2; no clear D. V shed 5 bases and J shed 5 bases, with 9 bases lying between them. Germline V gene sequence: CDR1 GTSNPN, CDR2 SVGIG (reference sequence). The CDR3 is 11 residues long. CDR3 nucleotide sequence: TGTGCCTGGCTAAGGGTATATGGCTACACCTTC. It yields the protein CAWLRVYGYTF.

This clone has just a few counts. The J gene is TRBJ1-6, the V gene TRBV30; no clear D gene. Between the trimmed V and J ends, which lost 0 bases and 7 bases, there was a span of 7 bases. The CDR3 is made up of 13 amino acids. In germline, CDR1 is GTSNPN, CDR2 SVGIG (reference sequence). CDR3 region: CAWSVYGNSPLHF. The CDR3 bases are TGTGCCTGGAGTGTCTACGGGAATTCACCCCTCCACTTT.

The V and J genes are TRBV6-4 and TRBJ1-5, with D unclear. Germline loops: CDR1 MRHNA, CDR2 SNTAGT. This CDR3 contains 12 residues. The germline V and J ends were trimmed by 11 bases and 1 base, with 9 bases remaining between them. The CDR3 protein is CARARSNQPQHF. Written as DNA, the CDR3 is TGTGCCCGAGCGAGGAGCAATCAGCCCCAGCATTTT.

The chain combines TRBV2 with TRBJ2-4, with D possibly matching TRBD1 (5 bases). Germline lookup yields CDR1 SNHLY and CDR2 FYNNEI. The V end was cut by 0 bases, the J end by 1 base, with 13 bases between. This CDR3 contains 17 residues. CDR3: CASSEARQLFAKNIQYF. Here the CDR3 DNA reads TGTGCCAGCAGTGAAGCCCGACAGCTGTTTGCCAAAAACATTCAGTACTTC.

The rearrangement uses TRBV2 and TRBJ1-2; D is undetermined. This CDR3 is built from 15 residues. CDR1 and CDR2 from the germline V gene are SNHLY and FYNNEI. Trimming cost V 1 base and J 0 bases, with 9 bases left between them. The CDR3 reads CASSEERLANYGYTF. The CDR3 region has the DNA TGTGCCAGCAGTGAAGAAAGGTTAGCTAACTATGGCTACACCTTC.

The V call is TRBV7-2, the J call TRBJ2-7; possibly TRBD2 for D (6 bases). The ends were cut back, 1 base at V and 5 bases at J, with 15 bases in the middle. The CDR3 covers 15 residues. Germline assignment: CDR1 SGHTA and CDR2 FQGNSA. CDR3 sequence: CASSLEAGSQDEQYF. The CDR3 DNA reads as TGTGCCAGCAGCTTAGAAGCGGGCTCTCAGGACGAGCAGTACTTC.

J is TRBJ2-2 and V is TRBV30; D is unclear. Deletions cut 0 bases from V and 0 bases from J, with 5 bases between. The CDR3 spans 14 residues. Germline V gives CDR1 GTSNPN, CDR2 SVGIG (reference sequence). CDR3 nucleotide sequence: TGTGCCTGGAGTGTTTTTCCGAACACCGGGGAGCTGTTTTTT. It encodes CAWSVFPNTGELFF.

The chain links TRBV11-2 to TRBJ2-3; weak D call: TRBD1 (6 bases). V lost 5 bases and J 2 bases, leaving 14 bases between the germline ends. CDR1 is SGHAT and CDR2 is FQNNGV in the germline V gene. The CDR3 contains 15 residues. This CDR3 reads CASSATGRITDTQYF. CDR3 sequence (DNA): TGTGCCAGCAGCGCGACAGGACGTATCACAGATACGCAGTATTTT. Full variable domain (rest looked up from reference TRBV11-2 and TRBJ2-3): EAGVAQSPRYKIIEKRQSVAFWCNPISGHATLYWYQQILGQGPKLLIQFQNNGVVDDSQLPKDRFSAERLKGVDSTLKIQPAKLEDSAVYLCASSATGRITDTQYFGPGTRLTVL.

The gene calls are TRBV18 and TRBJ2-3, with D unclear. Germline CDR1 and CDR2: KGHSH and LQKENI. V was clipped by 1 base and J by 6 bases, with 11 bases between them. CDR3 length: 14 residues. The CDR3 sequence: CASSPLDGSDTQYF. Here the CDR3 DNA reads TGTGCCAGCTCACCACTTGATGGGTCCGATACGCAGTATTTT.

The chain joins TRBV4-3 to TRBJ1-1, with TRBD1 matching 8 bases. V lost 0 bases to trimming and J lost 9 bases; unmatched junction nucleotides: 9. The CDR3 is 15 amino acids. Germline V gives CDR1 LGHNA, CDR2 YSLEER. The CDR3 protein is CASSQDLGTGDKAFF. In DNA form, the CDR3 reads TGCGCCAGCAGCCAAGATTTAGGGACAGGTGACAAAGCTTTCTTT.

J is TRBJ1-2 and V is TRBV19, with 11 bases identical to TRBD1. Trimming cost V 2 bases and J 7 bases; bases outside gene matches: 9. The CDR3 totals 16 residues. Looked up from germline, CDR1 is LNHDA and CDR2 is SQIVND (reference sequence). The CDR3 DNA follows: TGTGCCAGTAGTATATTTAGGGGACAGGGGGAAGGTGGCTACACCTTC. This gives the protein CASSIFRGQGEGGYTF.

The chain's CDR3 is CASSQQGKDYEQYF. The CDR3 DNA sequence: TGTGCCAGCTCACAACAGGGTAAGGACTACGAGCAGTACTTC. This chain links TRBV18 with TRBJ2-7; D might be TRBD1 (6 bases). The CDR3 contains 14 residues. V shed 4 bases and J shed 3 bases, with 13 bases lying between them. Germline V lookup: CDR1 KGHSH, CDR2 LQKENI.

V usage is TRBV5-1 and J usage is TRBJ2-7, with TRBD2 identical over 12 bases. This CDR3 is 16 amino acids long. V lost 4 bases, J lost 2 bases, and 7 bases stayed unmatched. Germline CDR1 is SGHRS and CDR2 is YFSETQ. CDR3 DNA sequence: TGCGCCAGCAGCACGGGACTAGCGGGCCCTCCCTACGAGCAGTACTTC. Amino acid sequence: CASSTGLAGPPYEQYF.

The chain couples TRBV4-1 to TRBJ1-3; D gene uncertain. The CDR3 covers 15 residues. Germline V CDR1 and CDR2: MGHRA, YSYEKL. V dropped 1 base and J dropped 7 bases, with 14 bases sitting between them. The CDR3 loop reads CASSQGGSLGNTIYF. In nucleotides, the CDR3 is TGCGCCAGCAGCCAAGGAGGGAGCCTGGGGAACACCATATATTTT.

J is TRBJ2-3 and V is TRBV10-3; 7 bases align to TRBD1. V lost 6 bases and J lost 0; bases outside the gene matches: 9. The germline V gene encodes CDR1 ENHRY and CDR2 SYGVKD. CDR3 size: 16 residues. This CDR3 reads CAISQTGKPSTDTQYF. For the CDR3, the DNA is TGTGCCATCAGCCAGACAGGGAAACCTAGCACAGATACGCAGTATTTT.

The chain couples TRBV7-9 to TRBJ2-7, with 10 positions matching TRBD2. The germline CDR1 and CDR2 sequences are SEHNR and FQNEAQ (reference sequence). Trimming removed 1 base from V and 7 bases from J; junction bases left unmatched: 10. The CDR3 spans 16 residues. This chain's CDR3 is CASSLVKLGLANEQYF. The CDR3 nucleotides are TGTGCCAGCAGCTTAGTAAAGTTGGGACTAGCGAATGAGCAGTACTTC. The complete variable domain, with remaining parts taken from reference TRBV7-9 and TRBJ2-7, reads DTGVSQNPRHKITKRGQNVTFRCDPISEHNRLYWYRQTLGQGPEFLTYFQNEAQLEKSRLLSDRFSAERPKGSFSTLEIQRTEQGDSAMYLCASSLVKLGLANEQYFGPGTRLTVT.

The CDR3 sequence: CASSGQLPANTGELFF. CDR3 nucleotides: TGTGCCAGCAGTGGACAGCTCCCGGCGAACACCGGGGAGCTGTTTTTT. The gene calls are TRBV6-1 and TRBJ2-2, with D maybe TRBD1 (5 bases). Trimming cost V 4 bases and J 0 bases, with 12 bases left between them. CDR1 MNHNS and CDR2 SASEGT come from the germline V gene. The CDR3 has 16 residues.

The chain carries TRBV9 and TRBJ2-7; maybe TRBD2 (6 bases). This CDR3 comprises 14 residues. Trimming left V 3 bases short and J 0 bases short, with 10 bases between. Germline CDR1 SGDLS, CDR2 YYNGEE. CDR3 DNA: TGTGCCAGCAGCGGTAGCGGCACCTCCTACGAGCAGTACTTC. Protein sequence: CASSGSGTSYEQYF.